The present T cell receptor (beta chain) was sequenced within a study of cytomegalovirus exposure and HLA in healthy donors. The CDR3 consists of 15 residues. Germline V gene data show CDR1 as SGHAT and CDR2 as FQNNGV. Trimming took 3 bases from V and 6 from J; bases not matched to a gene: 6. Sequencing used immunoSEQ multiplex PCR; TCRdb keeps in-frame clones, though not all of them. The table lists 250,000 to 300,000 clones, 90% of them singletons. The specimen sequenced was PBMCs. This clonotype was obtained from a woman aged 18 to 35 in good health and CMV-seronegative. The V and J genes are TRBV11-2 and TRBJ2-2, with 8 bases fitting TRBD2. CDR3 DNA sequence: TGTGCCAGCAGCTTCGAGACTAGCGCATCCGGGGAGCTGTTTTTT. As protein: CASSFETSASGELFF. Looking up the rest from reference TRBV11-2 and TRBJ2-2 gives the full variable domain: EAGVAQSPRYKIIEKRQSVAFWCNPISGHATLYWYQQILGQGPKLLIQFQNNGVVDDSQLPKDRFSAERLKGVDSTLKIQPAKLEDSAVYLCASSFETSASGELFFGEGSRLTVL.